The 21 T cell receptor beta chains in this list originate from one sample, sequenced in a study of blood T cells in healthy people across ages. Sample-barcoded 5' priming and a J-beta primer mix drove a second PCR of about 7 to 12 cycles. A single record per CDR3 protein comes from TCRdb applying MiXCR to the 5' RACE reads. The profile shows approximately 1.5 million distinct CDR3 sequences, about 45% of them singletons. The material sequenced was blood. These receptors all stem from a young woman in good health.

The V call is TRBV7-8, the J call TRBJ2-1, with TRBD1 identical over 8 bases. CDR1 and CDR2 (germline): SGHVS, FQNEAQ. V dropped 2 bases and J dropped 10; count of bases not matched to a gene: 4. The CDR3 is 13 amino acids. The CDR3: CASSLRTGNEQFF. The CDR3 nucleotides are TGTGCCAGCAGCTTAAGGACAGGGAACGAGCAGTTCTTC. The complete variable domain, with remaining parts taken from reference TRBV7-8 and TRBJ2-1, reads GAGVSQSPRYKVAKRGQDVALRCDPISGHVSLFWYQQALGQGPEFLTYFQNEAQLDKSGLPSDRFFAERPEGSVSTLKIQRTQQEDSAVYLCASSLRTGNEQFFGPGTRLTVL.

Notes on this clonotype: At one boundary the junction diverges from the germline segment, which might be a read error. The rearrangement links TRBV7-9 to TRBJ1-2, with a tentative D call TRBD1 (5 bases). This CDR3 is 15 amino acids long. Germline V gives CDR1 SEHNR, CDR2 FQNEAQ (reference sequence). CDR3 in amino acids: CASSFGGGPNCGYTF. The CDR3 bases are TGTGCCAGCAGCTTTGGGGGAGGACCTAACTGTGGCTACACCTTC.

This clonotype has just a few counts. The chain recombines TRBV3-1 with TRBJ1-1; D ambiguous. Germline V lookup: CDR1 LGHDT, CDR2 YNNKEL (reference sequence). This CDR3 is built from 14 residues. Trimming cost V 0 bases and J 4 bases, with 9 bases left between them. The CDR3 protein is CASSQEPWGTEAFF. As DNA, the CDR3 is TGTGCCAGCAGCCAAGAACCATGGGGCACTGAAGCTTTCTTT.

V usage is TRBV29-1 and J usage is TRBJ1-1, with D hard to call. This CDR3 contains 13 residues. The germline gives CDR1 SQVTM, CDR2 ANQGSEA. Deletions cut 8 bases from V and 1 base from J, with 14 bases between. CDR3 region: CSPFDWGNTEAFF. DNA for the CDR3: TGCAGCCCTTTCGACTGGGGGAACACTGAAGCTTTCTTT.

This clonotype was counted a few times. The rearrangement links TRBV7-9 to TRBJ1-5, with D perhaps TRBD1 (5 bases). The CDR3 sequence is 17 residues long. Germline loops: CDR1 SEHNR, CDR2 FQNEAQ (reference sequence). V lost 5 bases and J lost 0, with 17 bases in between. Here the CDR3 DNA reads TGTGCCAGCAGCATTGGGGTGGGACGGAATAGCAATCAGCCCCAGCATTTT. This translates into CASSIGVGRNSNQPQHF.

A few counts support this clonotype. The J gene is TRBJ2-1, the V gene TRBV4-2, with 9 nucleotides matching TRBD2. This CDR3 is built from 17 residues. CDR1 and CDR2 (germline): LGHNA, YNFKEQ. Unmatched junction bases numbered 4, after V lost 0 bases and J lost 1 base. CDR3 in DNA: TGTGCCAGCAGCCAAGATCGCGGGAGGGCGTCCTACAATGAGCAGTTCTTC. It encodes CASSQDRGRASYNEQFF.

This clonotype was recorded at least ten times. J is TRBJ2-7 and V is TRBV27, with D unclear. The CDR3 sequence is 14 residues long. CDR1 is MNHEY, CDR2 SMNVEV, per germline (reference sequence). The germline V and J ends were trimmed by 5 bases and 0 bases, with 11 bases remaining between them. The CDR3 coding sequence is TGTGCCAGCAGTCCTAGTTATAGCTCCTACGAGCAGTACTTC. Protein sequence: CASSPSYSSYEQYF.

The chain is built from TRBV4-3 and TRBJ2-5; D unresolved. TRBJ2-1 matches the DNA end more closely, so the J call is doubtful. The CDR3 is 18 residues long. Germline V gives CDR1 LGHNA, CDR2 YSLEER. The CDR3 DNA reads as TGCGCCAGCAGCCCCCTGGGAAGCCCGTTAAACCTTCCGGAGACCCAGTTCTTC. The encoded protein is CASSPLGSPLNLPETQFF.

V usage is TRBV15 and J usage is TRBJ2-5; D unclear. The germline V gene encodes CDR1 LNHNV and CDR2 YYDKDF (reference sequence). V gave up 5 bases and J gave up 5 bases, with 12 bases separating them. The length of the CDR3 is 13 residues. CDR3 nucleotide sequence: TGTGCCACCAGCTTTACCTCTCAGGAGACCCAGTACTTC. Its protein is CATSFTSQETQYF.

On this clonotype itself: The junction departs from germline at one end; a sequencing error may be responsible. V gene TRBV24-1 combines with J gene TRBJ1-2; the D gene is possibly TRBD1 (5 bases). Germline CDR1 and CDR2: KGHDR and SFDVKD. The CDR3 covers 14 residues. CDR3 region: CTTRSTGTTGGYTF. The CDR3 bases are TGTACCACCAGGAGTACCGGGACGACGGGAGGCTACACCTTC.

This clonotype was observed a handful of times. The CDR3 sequence: CSVSTGTGQSSPLHF. For the CDR3, the DNA is TGCAGCGTTTCCACAGGGACAGGGCAAAGTTCACCCCTCCACTTT. This sequence joins TRBV29-1 and TRBJ1-6, with TRBD1 identical over 9 bases. Unmatched junction bases numbered 11, after V lost 5 bases and J lost 9 bases. From germline, CDR1 is SQVTM and CDR2 ANQGSEA. CDR3 size: 15 residues.

There are a few counts of this clonotype. The rearrangement links TRBV9 to TRBJ2-5, with D unresolved. Germline V gene sequence: CDR1 SGDLS, CDR2 YYNGEE. The ends were cut back, 4 bases at V and 2 bases at J, with 9 bases in the middle. CDR3 size: 13 residues. The CDR3 DNA reads TGTGCCAGCAGCTCTATAGGACAAGAGACCCAGTACTTC. This gives the protein CASSSIGQETQYF.

Only a few counts were recorded for this clonotype. This chain joins TRBV27 and TRBJ2-3; D gene ambiguous. Deletions cut 8 bases from V and 4 bases from J, with 25 bases between. The germline V gene encodes CDR1 MNHEY and CDR2 SMNVEV (reference sequence). This CDR3 has 17 residues. This CDR3 reads CASGFPQGAPRSDTQYF. CDR3 nucleotides: TGTGCCAGCGGATTCCCCCAAGGTGCGCCCCGATCAGATACGCAGTATTTT.

The chain combines TRBV6-6 with TRBJ2-5; 11 positions agree with TRBD2. The end of the DNA fits TRBJ2-7 better, so the J call may be wrong. The length of the CDR3 is 15 residues. Germline CDR1 reads MNHNY; CDR2 reads SVGAGI (reference sequence). CDR3 nucleotide sequence: TGTGCCAGCAGAGTCGTAAGACTAGCGGGAAGCGAGCAGTACTTC. It translates to CASRVVRLAGSEQYF.

The rearrangement joins TRBV20-1 to TRBJ2-5; a weak D match, TRBD1 (6 bases). The ends were cut back, 7 bases at V and 1 base at J, with 13 bases in the middle. The CDR3 contains 13 residues. Germline V gene data show CDR1 as DFQATT and CDR2 as SNEGSKA (reference sequence). The CDR3 coding sequence is TGCAGTGGAACAGACAGGACCCAAGAGACCCAGTACTTC. This encodes CSGTDRTQETQYF.

The chain uses TRBV30 and TRBJ2-7; D is ambiguous. V was shortened by 0 bases and J by 4 bases, with 7 bases between the two germline ends. The germline CDR1 and CDR2 sequences are GTSNPN and SVGIG (reference sequence). The CDR3 contains 12 residues. CDR3 in DNA: TGTGCCTGGAGTGTACGCCTGTACGAGCAGTACTTC. As protein: CAWSVRLYEQYF.

The V gene is TRBV12-3 or TRBV12-4, the J gene TRBJ1-6; a weak D match, TRBD1 (6 bases). The CDR3 sequence is 14 residues long. Trimming took off 6 bases at V and 10 bases at J, with 16 bases between the two ends. CDR3 nucleotides: TGTGCCAGCAGCCCTACAGGGTTAGTGTCACCCCTCCACTTT. Protein: CASSPTGLVSPLHF.

V gene TRBV6-4 combines with J gene TRBJ1-2; perhaps TRBD1 as D (6 bases). The V and J ends lost 2 bases and 7 bases respectively, with 14 bases between them. The CDR3 is 14 residues long. CDR1 is MRHNA, CDR2 SNTAGT, per germline. The CDR3 nucleotides are TGTGCCAGCAGTGACCACACAAGGGGGGTTGGCTACACCTTC. Protein: CASSDHTRGVGYTF.

The V gene is TRBV7-9, the J gene TRBJ2-7; no definite D call. Germline V lookup: CDR1 SEHNR, CDR2 FQNEAQ (reference sequence). V was trimmed by 4 bases and J by 4 bases, leaving 14 bases between them. CDR3 size: 14 residues. The CDR3 sequence is CASSSKDVRYEQYF. In DNA, the CDR3 is TGTGCCAGCAGCTCTAAGGATGTTAGGTACGAGCAGTACTTC. Drawing the rest from reference TRBV7-9 and TRBJ2-7, the complete variable domain is DTGVSQNPRHKITKRGQNVTFRCDPISEHNRLYWYRQTLGQGPEFLTYFQNEAQLEKSRLLSDRFSAERPKGSFSTLEIQRTEQGDSAMYLCASSSKDVRYEQYFGPGTRLTVT.

This chain links TRBV5-1 with TRBJ2-7; D is ambiguous. Trimming pared 2 bases from V and 1 base from J, leaving 13 bases between. The V gene's germline CDR1 is SGHRS and CDR2 YFSETQ. CDR3 length equals 15 residues. CDR3 in amino acids: CASSFFPGKSYEQYF. The DNA for the CDR3 is TGCGCCAGCAGCTTTTTTCCCGGAAAATCCTACGAGCAGTACTTC.

This clonotype has only one observation. The rearrangement joins TRBV20-1 to TRBJ1-2; 10 nucleotides align to TRBD1. CDR1 is DFQATT and CDR2 is SNEGSKA in the germline V gene (reference sequence). Losses at the gene ends were 0 bases for V and 8 bases for J; bases not matched to a gene: 3. This CDR3 is built from 13 residues. In nucleotides, the CDR3 is TGCAGTGCTAGAGATGGGACAGGGGACGGCTACACCTTC. As protein: CSARDGTGDGYTF.